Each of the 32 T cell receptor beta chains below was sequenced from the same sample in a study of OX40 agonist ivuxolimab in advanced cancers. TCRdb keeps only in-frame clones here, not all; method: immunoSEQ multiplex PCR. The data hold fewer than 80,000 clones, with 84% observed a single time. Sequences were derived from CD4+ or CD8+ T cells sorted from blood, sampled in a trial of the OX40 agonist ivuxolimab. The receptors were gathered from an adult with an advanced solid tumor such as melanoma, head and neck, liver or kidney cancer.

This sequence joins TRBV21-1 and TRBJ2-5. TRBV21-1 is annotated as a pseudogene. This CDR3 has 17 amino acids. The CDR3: CASSKGYGSGAEETQYF. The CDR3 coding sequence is TGTGCCAGCAGCAAAGGGTATGGTTCGGGGGCTGAAGAGACCCAGTACTTC.

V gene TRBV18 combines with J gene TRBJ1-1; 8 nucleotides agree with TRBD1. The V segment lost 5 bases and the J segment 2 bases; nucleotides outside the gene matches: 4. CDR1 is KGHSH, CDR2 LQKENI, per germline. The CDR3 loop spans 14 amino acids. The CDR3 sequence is CASSLQGANTEAFF. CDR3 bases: TGTGCCAGCTCATTGCAGGGGGCCAACACTGAAGCTTTCTTT.

CDR3 sequence: CASSRYGTEVETQYF. In nucleotides, the CDR3 is TGTGCCAGTAGTCGGTACGGGACAGAAGTAGAGACCCAGTACTTC. The rearrangement joins TRBV19 to TRBJ2-5, with 7 bases fitting TRBD1. Looked up from germline, CDR1 is LNHDA and CDR2 is SQIVND (reference sequence). The CDR3 spans 15 residues. J was trimmed by 4 bases and V by 5 bases; bases with no gene match: 10.

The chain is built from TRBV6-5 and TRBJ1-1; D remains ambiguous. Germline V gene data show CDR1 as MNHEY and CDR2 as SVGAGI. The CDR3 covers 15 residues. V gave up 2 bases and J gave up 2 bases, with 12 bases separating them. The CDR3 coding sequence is TGTGCCAGCAGTTACCTCTACCGGGAAAACACTGAAGCTTTCTTT. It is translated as CASSYLYRENTEAFF.

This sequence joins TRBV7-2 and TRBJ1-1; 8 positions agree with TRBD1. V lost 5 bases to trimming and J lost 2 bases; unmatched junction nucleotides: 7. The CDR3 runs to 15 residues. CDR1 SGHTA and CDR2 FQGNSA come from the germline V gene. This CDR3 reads CASSPAGTGNTEAFF. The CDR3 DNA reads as TGTGCCAGCAGCCCCGCCGGGACAGGAAACACTGAAGCTTTCTTT.

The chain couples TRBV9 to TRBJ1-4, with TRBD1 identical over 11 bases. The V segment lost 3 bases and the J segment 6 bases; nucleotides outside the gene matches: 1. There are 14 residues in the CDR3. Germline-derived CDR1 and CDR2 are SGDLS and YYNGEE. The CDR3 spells CASSEGQGDEKLFF. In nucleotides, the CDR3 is TGTGCCAGCAGCGAGGGACAGGGGGATGAAAAACTGTTTTTT.

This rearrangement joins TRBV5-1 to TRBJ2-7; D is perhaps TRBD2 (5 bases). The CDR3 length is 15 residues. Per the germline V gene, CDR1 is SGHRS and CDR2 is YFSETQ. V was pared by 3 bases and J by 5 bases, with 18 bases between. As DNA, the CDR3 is TGCGCCAGCAGCTCGAGGGCCTCCCGCCAGCACGAGCAGTACTTC. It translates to CASSSRASRQHEQYF.

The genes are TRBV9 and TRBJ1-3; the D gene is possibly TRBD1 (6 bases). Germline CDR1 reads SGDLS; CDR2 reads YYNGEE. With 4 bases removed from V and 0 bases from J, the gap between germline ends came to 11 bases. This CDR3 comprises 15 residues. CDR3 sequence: CASSHQGGSGNTIYF. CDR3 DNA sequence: TGTGCCAGCAGCCACCAAGGGGGCTCTGGAAACACCATATATTTT. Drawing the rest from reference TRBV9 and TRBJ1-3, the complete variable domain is DSGVTQTPKHLITATGQRVTLRCSPRSGDLSVYWYQQSLDQGLQFLIQYYNGEERAKGNILERFSAQQFPDLHSELNLSSLELGDSALYFCASSHQGGSGNTIYFGEGSWLTVV.

The CDR3 DNA sequence: TGTGCCAGCAGCTTAACGGCTGGGGCTAACTATGGCTACACCTTC. Its translation is CASSLTAGANYGYTF. The chain employs TRBV7-2 and TRBJ1-2; D is unresolved. The CDR3 loop spans 15 amino acids. Trimming left V 2 bases short and J 0 bases short, with 10 bases between. From germline, CDR1 is SGHTA and CDR2 FQGNSA.

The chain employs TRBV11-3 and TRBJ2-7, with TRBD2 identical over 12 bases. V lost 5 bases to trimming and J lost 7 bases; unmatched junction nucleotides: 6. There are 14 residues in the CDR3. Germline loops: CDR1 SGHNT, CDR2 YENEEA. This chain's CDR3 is CASSPRGLAGEQYF. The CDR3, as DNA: TGTGCCAGCAGCCCCAGGGGACTAGCGGGTGAGCAGTACTTC.

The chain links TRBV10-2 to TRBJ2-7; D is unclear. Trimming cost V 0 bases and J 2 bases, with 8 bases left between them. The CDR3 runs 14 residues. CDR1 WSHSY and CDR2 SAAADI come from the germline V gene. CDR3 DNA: TGCGCCAGCAGTGAGTCGTCCTTTACCTACGAGCAGTACTTC. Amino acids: CASSESSFTYEQYF.

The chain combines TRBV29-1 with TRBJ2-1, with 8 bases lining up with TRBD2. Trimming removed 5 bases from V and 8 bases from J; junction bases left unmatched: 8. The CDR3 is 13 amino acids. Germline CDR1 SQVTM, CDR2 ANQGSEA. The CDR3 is CSVSNGRVYEQFF. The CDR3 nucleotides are TGCAGCGTTTCGAACGGGAGGGTGTATGAGCAGTTCTTC.

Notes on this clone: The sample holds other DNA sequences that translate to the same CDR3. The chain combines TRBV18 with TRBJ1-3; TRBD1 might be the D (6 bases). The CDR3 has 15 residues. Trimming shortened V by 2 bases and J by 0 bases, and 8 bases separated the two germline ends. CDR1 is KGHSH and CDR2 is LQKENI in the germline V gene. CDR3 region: CASSPYRASGNTIYF. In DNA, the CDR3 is TGTGCCAGCTCACCATACAGGGCCTCTGGAAACACCATATATTTT.

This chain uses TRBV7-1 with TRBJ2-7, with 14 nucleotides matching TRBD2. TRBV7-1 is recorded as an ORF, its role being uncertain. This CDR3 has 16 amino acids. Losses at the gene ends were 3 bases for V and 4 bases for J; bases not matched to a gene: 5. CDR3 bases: TGTGCCAGCAGCTCCCCGAGGACTAGCGGGAGGTACGAGCAGTACTTC. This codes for CASSSPRTSGRYEQYF.

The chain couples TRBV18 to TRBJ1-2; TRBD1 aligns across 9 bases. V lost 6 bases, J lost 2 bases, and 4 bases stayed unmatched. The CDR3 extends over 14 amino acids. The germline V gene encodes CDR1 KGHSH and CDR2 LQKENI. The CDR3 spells CASSPTGGNYGYTF. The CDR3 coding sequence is TGTGCCAGCTCCCCGACAGGGGGAAACTATGGCTACACCTTC.

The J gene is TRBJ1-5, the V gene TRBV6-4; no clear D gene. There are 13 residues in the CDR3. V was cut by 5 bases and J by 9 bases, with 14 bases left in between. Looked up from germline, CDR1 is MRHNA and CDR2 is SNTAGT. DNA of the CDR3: TGTGCCAGCAGTCCAGAGACGGAAGGGCCCCAGCATTTT. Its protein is CASSPETEGPQHF.

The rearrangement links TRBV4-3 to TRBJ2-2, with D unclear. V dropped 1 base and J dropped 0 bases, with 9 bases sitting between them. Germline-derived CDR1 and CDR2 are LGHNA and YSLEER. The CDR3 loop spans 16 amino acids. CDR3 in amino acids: CASSQVSQPNTGELFF. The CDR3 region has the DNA TGCGCCAGCAGCCAAGTATCACAGCCGAACACCGGGGAGCTGTTTTTT.

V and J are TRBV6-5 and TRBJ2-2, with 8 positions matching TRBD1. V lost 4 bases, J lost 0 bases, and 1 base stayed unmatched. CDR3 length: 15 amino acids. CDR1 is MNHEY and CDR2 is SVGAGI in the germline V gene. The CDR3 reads CASSWGQANTGELFF. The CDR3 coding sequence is TGTGCCAGCAGTTGGGGACAGGCGAACACCGGGGAGCTGTTTTTT.

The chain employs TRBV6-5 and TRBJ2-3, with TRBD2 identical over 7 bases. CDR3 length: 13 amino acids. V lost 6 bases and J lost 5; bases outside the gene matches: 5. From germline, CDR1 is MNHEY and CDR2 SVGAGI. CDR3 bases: TGTGCCAGCAGAACGGGGGGAGGAGATACGCAGTATTTT. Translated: CASRTGGGDTQYF.

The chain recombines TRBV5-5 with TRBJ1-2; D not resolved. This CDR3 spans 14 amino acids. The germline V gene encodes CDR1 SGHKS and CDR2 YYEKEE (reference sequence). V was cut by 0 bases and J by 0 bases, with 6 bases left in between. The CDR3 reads CASSLVSSNYGYTF. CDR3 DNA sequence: TGTGCCAGCAGCTTGGTGTCGTCTAACTATGGCTACACCTTC.

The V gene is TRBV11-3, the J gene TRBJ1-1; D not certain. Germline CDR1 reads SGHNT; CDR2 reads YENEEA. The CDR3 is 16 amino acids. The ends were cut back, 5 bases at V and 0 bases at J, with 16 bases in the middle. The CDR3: CASSPPTSRLNTEAFF. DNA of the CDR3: TGTGCCAGCAGCCCCCCGACGTCCCGTTTGAACACTGAAGCTTTCTTT.

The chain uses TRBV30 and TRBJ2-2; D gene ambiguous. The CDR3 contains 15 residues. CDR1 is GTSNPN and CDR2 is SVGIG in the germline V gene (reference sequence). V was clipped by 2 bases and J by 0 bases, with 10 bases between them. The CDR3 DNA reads TGTGCCTGGAGTTTCCGCGGATCGAACACCGGGGAGCTGTTTTTT. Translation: CAWSFRGSNTGELFF.

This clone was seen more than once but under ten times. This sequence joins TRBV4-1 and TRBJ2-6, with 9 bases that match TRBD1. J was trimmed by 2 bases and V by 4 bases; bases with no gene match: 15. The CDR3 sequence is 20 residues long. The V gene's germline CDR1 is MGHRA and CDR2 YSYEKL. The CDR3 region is CASSPRGAGTGQAGANVLTF. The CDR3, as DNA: TGCGCCAGCAGCCCGAGGGGGGCCGGGACAGGGCAGGCTGGGGCCAACGTCCTGACTTTC.

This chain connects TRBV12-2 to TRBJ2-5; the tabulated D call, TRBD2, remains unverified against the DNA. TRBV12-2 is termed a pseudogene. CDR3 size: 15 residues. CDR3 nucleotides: TGTGCAAGTCGCAAGCAGGGACTAGCGGAAGAGACCCAGTACTTC. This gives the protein CASRKQGLAEETQYF.

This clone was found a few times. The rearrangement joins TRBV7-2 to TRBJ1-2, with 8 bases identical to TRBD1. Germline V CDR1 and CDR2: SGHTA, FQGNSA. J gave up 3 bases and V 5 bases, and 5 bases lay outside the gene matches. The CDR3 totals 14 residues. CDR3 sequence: CASSRQGSDYGYTF. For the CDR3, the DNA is TGTGCCAGCAGCCGACAGGGGTCGGACTATGGCTACACCTTC.

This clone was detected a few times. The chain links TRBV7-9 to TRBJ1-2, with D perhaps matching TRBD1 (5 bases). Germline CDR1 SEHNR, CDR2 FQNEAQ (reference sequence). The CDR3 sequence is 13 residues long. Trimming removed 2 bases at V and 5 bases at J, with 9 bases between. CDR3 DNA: TGTGCCAGCAGCTTAAAGGGGAATTATGGCTACACCTTC. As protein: CASSLKGNYGYTF.

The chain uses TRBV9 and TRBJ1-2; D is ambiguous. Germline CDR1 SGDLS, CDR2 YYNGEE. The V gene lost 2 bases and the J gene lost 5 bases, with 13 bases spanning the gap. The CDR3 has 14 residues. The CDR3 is CASSVDGRSYGYTF. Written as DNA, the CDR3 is TGTGCCAGCAGCGTCGACGGTAGGAGTTATGGCTACACCTTC.

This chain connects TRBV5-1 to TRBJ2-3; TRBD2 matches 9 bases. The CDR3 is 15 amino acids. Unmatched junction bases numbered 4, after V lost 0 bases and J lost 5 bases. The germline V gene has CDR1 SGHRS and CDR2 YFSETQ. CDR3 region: CASSLGAGGVDTQYF. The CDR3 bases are TGCGCCAGCAGCTTGGGAGCGGGGGGCGTAGATACGCAGTATTTT.

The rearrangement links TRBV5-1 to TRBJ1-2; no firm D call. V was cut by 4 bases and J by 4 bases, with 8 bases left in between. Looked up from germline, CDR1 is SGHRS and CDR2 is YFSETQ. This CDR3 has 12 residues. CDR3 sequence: CASSEGFYGYTF. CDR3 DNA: TGCGCCAGCAGCGAAGGGTTCTATGGCTACACCTTC.

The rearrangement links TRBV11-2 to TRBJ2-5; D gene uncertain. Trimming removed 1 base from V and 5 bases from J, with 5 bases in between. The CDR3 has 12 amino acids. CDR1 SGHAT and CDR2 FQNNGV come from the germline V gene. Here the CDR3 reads CASSLVRETQYF. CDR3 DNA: TGTGCCAGCAGCTTAGTAAGGGAGACCCAGTACTTC.

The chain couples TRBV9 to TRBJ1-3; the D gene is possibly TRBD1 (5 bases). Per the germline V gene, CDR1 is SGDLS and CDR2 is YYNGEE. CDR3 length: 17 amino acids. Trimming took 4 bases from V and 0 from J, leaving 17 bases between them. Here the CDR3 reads CASSPPRGPNSGNTIYF. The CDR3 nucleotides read TGTGCCAGCAGCCCCCCTCGGGGACCGAACTCTGGAAACACCATATATTTT.

In DNA form, the CDR3 reads TGTGCCAGCAGCGGACAGGGGTTTGATGAGACCCAGTACTTC. Amino acids: CASSGQGFDETQYF. This sequence joins TRBV28 and TRBJ2-5; 9 positions match TRBD1. Germline lookup yields CDR1 MDHEN and CDR2 SYDVKM. The ends lost 6 bases at V and 5 bases at J; junction bases unmatched: 7. There are 14 residues in the CDR3.